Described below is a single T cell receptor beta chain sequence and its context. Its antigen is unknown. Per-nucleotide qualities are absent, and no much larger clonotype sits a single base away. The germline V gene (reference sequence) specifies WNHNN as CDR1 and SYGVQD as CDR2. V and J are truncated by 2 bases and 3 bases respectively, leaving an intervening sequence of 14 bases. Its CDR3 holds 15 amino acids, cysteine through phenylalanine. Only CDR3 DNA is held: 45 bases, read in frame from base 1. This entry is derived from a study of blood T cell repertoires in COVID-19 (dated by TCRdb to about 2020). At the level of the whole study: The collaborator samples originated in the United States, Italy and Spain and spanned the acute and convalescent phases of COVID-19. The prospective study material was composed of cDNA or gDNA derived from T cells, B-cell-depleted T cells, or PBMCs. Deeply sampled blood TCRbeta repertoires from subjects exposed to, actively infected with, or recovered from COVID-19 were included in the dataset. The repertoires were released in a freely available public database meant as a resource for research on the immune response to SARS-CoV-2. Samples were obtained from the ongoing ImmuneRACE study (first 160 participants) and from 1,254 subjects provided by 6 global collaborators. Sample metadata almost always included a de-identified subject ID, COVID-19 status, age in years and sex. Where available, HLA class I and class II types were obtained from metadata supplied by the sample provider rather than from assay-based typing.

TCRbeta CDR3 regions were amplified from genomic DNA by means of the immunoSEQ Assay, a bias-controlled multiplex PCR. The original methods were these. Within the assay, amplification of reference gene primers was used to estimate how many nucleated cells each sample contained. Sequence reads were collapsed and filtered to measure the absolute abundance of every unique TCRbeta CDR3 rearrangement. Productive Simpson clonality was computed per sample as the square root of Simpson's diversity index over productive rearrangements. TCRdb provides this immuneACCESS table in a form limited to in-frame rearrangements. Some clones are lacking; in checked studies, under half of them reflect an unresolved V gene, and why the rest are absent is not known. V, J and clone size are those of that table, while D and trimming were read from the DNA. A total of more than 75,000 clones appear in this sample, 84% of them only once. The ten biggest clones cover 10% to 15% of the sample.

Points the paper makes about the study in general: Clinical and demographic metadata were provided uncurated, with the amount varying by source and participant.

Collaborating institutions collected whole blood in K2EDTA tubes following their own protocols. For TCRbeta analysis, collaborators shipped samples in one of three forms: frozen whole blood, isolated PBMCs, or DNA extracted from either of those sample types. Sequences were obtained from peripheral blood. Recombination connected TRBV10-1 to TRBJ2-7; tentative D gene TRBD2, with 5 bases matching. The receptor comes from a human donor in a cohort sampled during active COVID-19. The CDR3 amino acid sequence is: CASSEGPAVVYEQYF. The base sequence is TGCGCCAGCAGTGAGGGTCCAGCGGTGGTCTACGAGCAGTACTTC.